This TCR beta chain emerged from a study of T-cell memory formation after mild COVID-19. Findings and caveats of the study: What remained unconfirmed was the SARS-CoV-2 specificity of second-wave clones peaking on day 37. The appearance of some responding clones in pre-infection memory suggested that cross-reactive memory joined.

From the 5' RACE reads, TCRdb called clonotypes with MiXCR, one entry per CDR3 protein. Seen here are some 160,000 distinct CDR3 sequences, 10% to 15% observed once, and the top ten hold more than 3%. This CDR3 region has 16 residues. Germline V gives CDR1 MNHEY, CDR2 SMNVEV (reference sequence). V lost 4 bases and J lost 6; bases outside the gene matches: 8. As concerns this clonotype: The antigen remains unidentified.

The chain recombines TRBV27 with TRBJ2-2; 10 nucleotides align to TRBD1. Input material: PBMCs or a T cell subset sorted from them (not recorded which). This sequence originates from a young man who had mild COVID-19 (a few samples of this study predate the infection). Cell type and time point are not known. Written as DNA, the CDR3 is TGTGCCAGCAGTTCATGGGGACAGGGGATATCCGGGGAGCTGTTTTTT. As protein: CASSSWGQGISGELFF.